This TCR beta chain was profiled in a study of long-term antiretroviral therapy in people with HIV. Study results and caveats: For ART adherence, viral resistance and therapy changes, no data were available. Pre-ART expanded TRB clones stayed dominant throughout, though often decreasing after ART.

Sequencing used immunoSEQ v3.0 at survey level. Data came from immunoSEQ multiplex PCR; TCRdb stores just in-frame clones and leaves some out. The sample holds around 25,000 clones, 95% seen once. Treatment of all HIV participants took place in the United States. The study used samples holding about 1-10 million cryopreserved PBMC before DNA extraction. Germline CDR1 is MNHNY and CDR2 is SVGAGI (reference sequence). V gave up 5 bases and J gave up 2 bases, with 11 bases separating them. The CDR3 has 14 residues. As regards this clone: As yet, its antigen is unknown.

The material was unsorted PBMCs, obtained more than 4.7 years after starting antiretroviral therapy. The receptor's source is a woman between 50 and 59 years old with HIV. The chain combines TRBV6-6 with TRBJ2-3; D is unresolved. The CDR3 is CASSQGLNTDTQYF. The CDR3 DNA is TGTGCCAGCAGTCAAGGGCTGAACACAGATACGCAGTATTTT.